Here is one TCR beta chain with its context. This sample is drawn from a study of regulatory T cells in long-lasting Graves disease. Libraries of TCR beta came from iRepertoire HTBI primers plus Arm-PCR of CDR3 regions. Via MiXCR, TCRdb re-called the multiplex PCR reads, giving one row per CDR3 protein. This sample has about 420,000 distinct CDR3 sequences, with around 20% found just once. The CDR3 contains 15 residues. Germline lookup yields CDR1 MNHEY and CDR2 SVGEGT. V was shortened by 2 bases and J by 0 bases, with 5 bases between the two germline ends. Noted time point: persistent/refractory GD, antithyroid drugs over 5 years with positive TRAb. Construction of the TCR library relied on RNA isolated from PBMCs.

The sequence came from a female donor with Graves disease. The chain couples TRBV6-2 or TRBV6-3 to TRBJ2-6; no firm D call. This sample comprised peripheral blood mononuclear cells (PBMCs), obtained when the disease was refractory, from a patient treated with antithyroid drugs. The CDR3 region has the DNA TGTGCCAGCAGTTACGTGAGCTCTGGGGCCAACGTCCTGACTTTC. This translates into CASSYVSSGANVLTF.